This entry is about one T cell receptor (beta chain). The data belong to a study of blood T cell repertoires in COVID-19. About the study: There were acute and convalescent COVID-19 samples, and they came from the United States, Italy and Spain.

Membership in each cohort depended on participant-reported clinical history. Cohort 3 recovered donors had two negative PCRs, clearance, or symptom resolution. The CDR3 length is 15 residues. V was shortened by 0 bases and J by 3 bases, with 10 bases between the two germline ends. Germline V gene lookup returns CDR1 SGDLS and CDR2 YYNGEE. Generated by immunoSEQ multiplex PCR, the TCRdb table keeps only in-frame clones and is missing some. The table includes hundreds of thousands of clones, over 75% detected once. This chain connects TRBV9 to TRBJ1-5; D uncertain. This receptor was taken from a woman younger than 35 who had recovered from COVID-19. Sample: PBMCs or T cells enriched from blood (not recorded which). For the CDR3, the DNA is TGTGCCAGCAGCGTAGCGTCGGGAATCAATCAGCCCCAGCATTTT. Translating gives CASSVASGINQPQHF.